This T cell receptor (beta chain) was documented in a study of regulatory T cells in long-lasting Graves disease. CDR1 SGHAT and CDR2 FQDESV come from the germline V gene (reference sequence). CDR3 size: 12 residues. Overall study results and limits: No thyroid tissue was studied; the work used peripheral blood only. TRBV28, TRBJ1-2 and TRBJ2-5 were favored in persistent disease.

Arm-PCR with iRepertoire HTBI primers amplified the CDR3 regions for these TCR beta libraries. A single record per CDR3 protein comes from TCRdb applying MiXCR to the multiplex PCR reads. The sample records 360,000 or so distinct CDR3 sequences, under 20% being singletons. Stated time point: newly diagnosed GD, antithyroid drugs for less than 3 months. Extracted PBMC RNA gave rise to the TCR library. On this clonotype: What it binds is not known. This is likely an artifact of a read error, given a far larger clone one base away.

This same sample was also part of a study on T cells in Graves' hyperthyroidism and ophthalmopathy. That study reports: Peripheral blood also featured most of the thyroid clonotypes expanded above 0.001. Ophthalmopathy was identified by the model a median about seven months ahead of onset.

This material consisted of peripheral blood mononuclear cells (PBMCs), taken at new diagnosis, from a patient treated with antithyroid drugs. The receptor comes from a woman between 18 and 29 years old with Graves disease. The chain uses TRBV11-1 and TRBJ2-1; D could derive from TRBD1 or TRBD2 (5 bases each). CDR3 sequence reads: CASSLVGDEQSF. CDR3 sequence (DNA): TGTGCCAGCAGCCTCGTGGGGGATGAGCAGTCCTTC.